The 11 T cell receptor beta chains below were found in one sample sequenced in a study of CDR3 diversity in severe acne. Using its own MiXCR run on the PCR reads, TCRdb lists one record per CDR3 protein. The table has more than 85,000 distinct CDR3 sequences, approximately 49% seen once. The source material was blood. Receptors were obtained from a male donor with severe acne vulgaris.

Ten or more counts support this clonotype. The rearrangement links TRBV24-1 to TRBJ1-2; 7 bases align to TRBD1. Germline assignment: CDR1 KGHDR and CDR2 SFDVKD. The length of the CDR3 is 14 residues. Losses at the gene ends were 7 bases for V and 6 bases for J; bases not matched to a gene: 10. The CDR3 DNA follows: TGTGCCACCAGGGAGACAGGGAACAGGGATGGCTACACCTTC. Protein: CATRETGNRDGYTF.

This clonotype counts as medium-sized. This CDR3 is CASSLGLDIEQYF. CDR3 DNA sequence: TGTGCCAGCAGTTTAGGATTGGACATCGAGCAGTACTTC. The V call is TRBV12-3 or TRBV12-4, the J call TRBJ2-7, with D tentatively TRBD1 (5 bases). CDR3 length equals 13 residues. V lost 1 base to trimming and J lost 6 bases, with 10 bases between them.

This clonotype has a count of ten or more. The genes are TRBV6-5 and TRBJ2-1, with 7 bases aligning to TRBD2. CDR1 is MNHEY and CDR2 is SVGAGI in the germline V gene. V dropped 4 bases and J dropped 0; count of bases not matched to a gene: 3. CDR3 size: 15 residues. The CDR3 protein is CASSSLARSYNEQFF. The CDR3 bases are TGTGCCAGCAGTTCACTAGCGCGCTCCTACAATGAGCAGTTCTTC.

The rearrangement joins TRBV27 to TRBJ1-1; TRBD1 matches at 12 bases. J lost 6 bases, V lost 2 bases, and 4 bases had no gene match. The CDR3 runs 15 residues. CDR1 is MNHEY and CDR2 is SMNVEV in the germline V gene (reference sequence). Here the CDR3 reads CASSLGGQGASEAFF. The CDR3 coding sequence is TGTGCCAGCAGTTTAGGGGGACAGGGGGCATCTGAAGCTTTCTTT.

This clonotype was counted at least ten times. The DNA of the CDR3 is TGTGCCAGCAGCTTAACGAGGGGAACAAAACACGAGCAGTTCTTC. Its translation is CASSLTRGTKHEQFF. The rearrangement links TRBV7-3 to TRBJ2-1; TRBD1 or TRBD2 may be the D gene (5 bases each). The CDR3 consists of 15 residues. Germline V gene sequence: CDR1 SGHTA, CDR2 FQGTGA. Trimming removed 0 bases from V and 10 bases from J, with 16 bases in between. The whole variable domain, filled in from reference TRBV7-3 and TRBJ2-1, reads GAGVSQTPSNKVTEKGKYVELRCDPISGHTALYWYRQSLGQGPEFLIYFQGTGAADDSGLPNDRFFAVRPEGSVSTLKIQRTERGDSAVYLCASSLTRGTKHEQFFGPGTRLTVL.

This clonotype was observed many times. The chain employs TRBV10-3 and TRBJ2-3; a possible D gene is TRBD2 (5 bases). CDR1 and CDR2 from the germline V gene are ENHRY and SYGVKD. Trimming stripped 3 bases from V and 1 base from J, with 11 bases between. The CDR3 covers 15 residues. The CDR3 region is CAISESAGGTDTQYF. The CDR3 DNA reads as TGTGCCATCAGTGAATCGGCGGGTGGCACAGATACGCAGTATTTT.

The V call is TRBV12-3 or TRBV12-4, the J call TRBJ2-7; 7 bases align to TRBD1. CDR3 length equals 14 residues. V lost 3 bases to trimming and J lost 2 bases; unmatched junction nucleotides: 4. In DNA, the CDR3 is TGTGCCAGCAGTTTGGGCAGGGGGACCTACGAGCAGTACTTC. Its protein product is CASSLGRGTYEQYF.

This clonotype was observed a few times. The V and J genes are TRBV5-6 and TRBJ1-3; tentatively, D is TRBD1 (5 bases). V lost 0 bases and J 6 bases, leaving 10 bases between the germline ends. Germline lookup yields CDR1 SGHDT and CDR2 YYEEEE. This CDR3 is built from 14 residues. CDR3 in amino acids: CASSLGGVANTIYF. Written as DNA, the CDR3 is TGTGCCAGCAGCTTGGGAGGGGTCGCAAACACCATATATTTT.

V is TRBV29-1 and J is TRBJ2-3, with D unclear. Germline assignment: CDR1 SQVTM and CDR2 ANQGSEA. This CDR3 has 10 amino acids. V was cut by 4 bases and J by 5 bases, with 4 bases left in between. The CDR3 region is CSVGLDTQYF. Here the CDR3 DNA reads TGCAGCGTTGGACTAGATACGCAGTATTTT.

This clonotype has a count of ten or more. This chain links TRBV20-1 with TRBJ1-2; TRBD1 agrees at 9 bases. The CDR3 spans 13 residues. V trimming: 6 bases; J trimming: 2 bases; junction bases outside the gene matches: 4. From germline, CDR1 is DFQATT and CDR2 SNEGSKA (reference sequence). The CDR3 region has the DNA TGCAGTGCCATGGACAGGGGAAACTATGGCTACACCTTC. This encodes CSAMDRGNYGYTF.

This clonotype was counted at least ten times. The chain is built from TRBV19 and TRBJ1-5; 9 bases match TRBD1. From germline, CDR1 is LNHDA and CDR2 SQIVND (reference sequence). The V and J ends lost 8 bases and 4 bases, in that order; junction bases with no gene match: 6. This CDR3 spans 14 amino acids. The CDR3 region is CASGIGQGNQPQHF. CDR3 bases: TGTGCCAGTGGGATAGGACAGGGGAATCAGCCCCAGCATTTT.